These 4 T cell receptor beta chains share one sample of origin, sequenced in a study of T-cell memory formation after mild COVID-19. TCRdb re-derived calls from the 5' RACE reads in MiXCR, one entry per CDR3 protein. Among 250,000 to 400,000 distinct CDR3 sequences listed, around 15% were seen once. Specimen: PBMCs or a T cell subset sorted from them (not recorded which). The receptors come from a man aged 18-30 years who had mild COVID-19 (a few samples of this study predate the infection). Cell type and time point are not known.

This clonotype was seen at least ten times. The chain links TRBV15 to TRBJ2-5, with TRBD2 as a possible D gene (5 bases). V lost 4 bases and J 5 bases, leaving 17 bases between the germline ends. Per germline, CDR1 LNHNV and CDR2 YYDKDF (reference sequence). The CDR3 covers 15 residues. CDR3 bases: TGTGCCACCAGCAATCAGTTTTCCCCGGGGGAGACCCAGTACTTC. As protein: CATSNQFSPGETQYF.

The V and J genes are TRBV10-3 and TRBJ1-2, with 7 positions matching TRBD1. After removal of 2 bases from V and 8 bases from J, the junction contained 11 bases not matched to a gene. The CDR3 is made up of 15 amino acids. In germline, CDR1 is ENHRY, CDR2 SYGVKD. The CDR3 DNA reads TGTGCCATCAGTGAGCCCGGACAGGTCCCCCACGGCTACACCTTC. Translation gives CAISEPGQVPHGYTF.

This clonotype was observed a handful of times. The chain links TRBV7-8 to TRBJ2-6; unclear D gene. The length of the CDR3 is 16 residues. The V end lost 3 bases, the J end lost 0 bases, and 9 bases lay between the germline ends. The V gene's germline CDR1 is SGHVS and CDR2 FQNEAQ. The DNA for the CDR3 is TGTGCCAGCAGCTTGGGCCCGGTCTCTGGGGCCAACGTCCTGACTTTC. Amino acid sequence: CASSLGPVSGANVLTF.

Only a few counts were recorded for this clonotype. The gene calls are TRBV7-2 and TRBJ2-3, with 8 bases aligning to TRBD2. The germline V gene encodes CDR1 SGHTA and CDR2 FQGNSA. The CDR3 extends over 17 amino acids. Trimming cost V 5 bases and J 5 bases; bases outside gene matches: 15. The CDR3 loop is CASSPGGLAEQGDTQYF. DNA of the CDR3: TGTGCCAGCAGCCCGGGGGGGCTAGCGGAACAAGGAGATACGCAGTATTTT.